These 21 T cell receptor beta chains were all obtained from the same sample, sequenced in a study of spatial heterogeneity in lung cancer. Time point: sample taken at primary tumor resection. Whole RNA, isolated from tumor, nontumor lung or frozen PBMC, was sequenced without prior sorting. TCRdb re-called the 5' RACE reads with MiXCR, one entry per CDR3 protein. The data hold under 15,000 distinct CDR3 sequences, with about 3.9% observed a single time. Sequences were derived from PBMCs, sampled at surgery. The receptors originated from a male donor with early-stage non-small cell lung cancer.

Remarks on this clonotype: This beta chain was picked up by a library intended for alpha chains and is off target, so its count carries little meaning. The V gene is TRBV7-9, the J gene TRBJ1-3, with TRBD1 matching 8 bases. The CDR3 runs to 19 residues. With V trimmed by 0 bases and J by 1 base, 11 bases remained unmatched. CDR1 SEHNR and CDR2 FQNEAQ come from the germline V gene (reference sequence). This chain's CDR3 is CASSLARFPTGGSGNTIYF. In nucleotides, the CDR3 is TGTGCCAGCAGCTTAGCGCGTTTCCCTACAGGGGGATCTGGAAACACCATATATTTT.

In this sample, this clonotype turned up a few times. This beta chain is an unintended read in a library built for alpha chains; its size means little. The J gene is TRBJ1-2, the V gene TRBV28; no reliable D call. V dropped 4 bases and J dropped 4 bases, with 10 bases sitting between them. This CDR3 region has 13 residues. Germline lookup yields CDR1 MDHEN and CDR2 SYDVKM. The CDR3 DNA follows: TGTGCCAGCAGTTCTACAGTGACCTATGGCTACACCTTC. It encodes CASSSTVTYGYTF.

In this sample, this clonotype turned up many times. This beta chain slipped into a library made for alpha chains as a stray read, so its size is not meaningful. V usage is TRBV9 and J usage is TRBJ1-2; D is ambiguous. V dropped 0 bases and J dropped 0 bases, with 12 bases sitting between them. CDR3 length: 16 amino acids. Germline V gives CDR1 SGDLS, CDR2 YYNGEE. CDR3 sequence reads: CASSVEPHQPNYGYTF. The DNA of the CDR3 is TGTGCCAGCAGCGTAGAACCCCACCAGCCTAACTATGGCTACACCTTC.

This clonotype was seen repeatedly, ten times or more. For a library built for alpha chains, this beta chain is a stray read; little rests on its size. The CDR3 DNA reads as TGTGCCAGCAGCCCAATAGCGTACGCGAACACCGGGGAGCTGTTTTTT. Protein product: CASSPIAYANTGELFF. This chain links TRBV9 with TRBJ2-2; the D gene is possibly TRBD2 (5 bases). V was pared by 4 bases and J by 0 bases, with 13 bases between. The CDR3 is made up of 16 amino acids. Germline V CDR1 and CDR2: SGDLS, YYNGEE.

At least ten counts were recorded for this clonotype. This beta chain is a stray read from a library made for alpha chains; its abundance is not meaningful. The chain links TRBV5-6 to TRBJ2-1; 10 nucleotides align to TRBD2. V shed 4 bases and J 8 bases; nucleotides not matched to a gene: 9. The germline gives CDR1 SGHDT, CDR2 YYEEEE. The CDR3 totals 15 residues. For the CDR3, the DNA is TGTGCCAGCAGCCCAGCTAGCGGGAGCTCCGATGAGCAGTTCTTC. This gives the protein CASSPASGSSDEQFF.

This clonotype has a count of ten or more. Since the library was made to target alpha chains, this beta chain is a stray read and its abundance is not meaningful. The chain uses TRBV7-2 and TRBJ2-4; weak D call: TRBD2 (6 bases). V was pared by 3 bases and J by 0 bases, with 9 bases between. From germline, CDR1 is SGHTA and CDR2 FQGNSA. The CDR3 totals 15 residues. This chain's CDR3 is CASSLGGVAKNIQYF. The CDR3 DNA reads as TGTGCCAGCAGCTTGGGCGGGGTAGCCAAAAACATTCAGTACTTC. Looking up the rest from reference TRBV7-2 and TRBJ2-4 gives the full variable domain: GAGVSQSPSNKVTEKGKDVELRCDPISGHTALYWYRQSLGQGLEFLIYFQGNSAPDKSGLPSDRFSAERTGGSVSTLTIQRTQQEDSAVYLCASSLGGVAKNIQYFGAGTRLSVL.

This clonotype showed up many times. The size of this beta chain means little, since it is a stray read in a library made for alpha chains. The chain joins TRBV11-2 to TRBJ2-3; D remains ambiguous. The germline V gene has CDR1 SGHAT and CDR2 FQNNGV. This CDR3 contains 15 residues. With 2 bases removed from V and 0 bases from J, the gap between germline ends came to 9 bases. As DNA, the CDR3 is TGTGCCAGCAGCTTATCCGGTCTTAGCACAGATACGCAGTATTTT. Translated, it gives CASSLSGLSTDTQYF.

Only one count was recorded for this clonotype. A much larger clonotype is one base distant, so this may be a read error. The library was built for alpha chains, so this beta chain is an off-target read and its size means little. This rearrangement joins TRBV28 to TRBJ1-2; 7 positions agree with TRBD1. The CDR3 totals 11 residues. Germline V gene lookup returns CDR1 MDHEN and CDR2 SYDVKM. The CDR3 region is CASQGGYGHTF. The CDR3 bases are TGTGCCTCCCAGGGGGGCTATGGCCACACCTTC.

This clonotype appeared many times. This beta chain slipped into a library made for alpha chains as a stray read, so its size is not meaningful. CDR3 region: CASSFAFSTDTQYF. CDR3 sequence (DNA): TGTGCCAGCAGCTTTGCGTTTAGCACAGATACGCAGTATTTT. The chain couples TRBV7-3 to TRBJ2-3; D is undetermined. The CDR3 totals 14 residues. Germline CDR1 SGHTA, CDR2 FQGTGA. The V and J ends lost 3 bases and 0 bases respectively, with 7 bases between them.

Points on this clonotype: The size of this beta chain means little, since it is a stray read in a library made for alpha chains. The V and J genes are TRBV3-1 and TRBJ2-5; D is undetermined. Germline values: CDR1 LGHDT, CDR2 YNNKEL (reference sequence). This CDR3 contains 15 residues. Trimming took off 4 bases at V and 9 bases at J, with 21 bases between the two ends. The CDR3, as DNA: TGTGCCAGCAGCCCACAGATGGTGTCCAGAGGAGCCCAGTACTTC. Protein product: CASSPQMVSRGAQYF.

This clonotype came up many times. Since the library was made to target alpha chains, this beta chain is a stray read and its abundance is not meaningful. V gene TRBV11-3 combines with J gene TRBJ2-1, with D perhaps TRBD1 or TRBD2 (5 bases each). CDR1 and CDR2 (germline): SGHNT, YENEEA. V dropped 0 bases and J dropped 9 bases, with 33 bases sitting between them. This CDR3 is built from 21 residues. The CDR3 sequence: CASSLDWSGPGKPHTMGEQFF. The DNA of the CDR3 is TGTGCCAGCAGCTTAGATTGGAGCGGTCCAGGGAAACCCCACACAATGGGTGAGCAGTTCTTC.

This clonotype occurred many times. Since the library was made to target alpha chains, this beta chain is a stray read and its abundance is not meaningful. The gene calls are TRBV4-2 and TRBJ1-3; maybe TRBD1 (5 bases). The V gene lost 0 bases and the J gene lost 0 bases, with 15 bases spanning the gap. The CDR3 is made up of 18 amino acids. Germline lookup yields CDR1 LGHNA and CDR2 YNFKEQ. The CDR3 region has the DNA TGTGCCAGCAGCCAAGACCGACAGTTCCTGAGCTCTGGAAACACCATATATTTT. Protein product: CASSQDRQFLSSGNTIYF.

In regard to this clonotype: This may stem from a read error, because a much larger clone lies one nucleotide away. The size of this beta chain means little, since it is a stray read in a library made for alpha chains. The V gene is TRBV20-1, the J gene TRBJ1-6; TRBD1 agrees at 9 bases. Germline CDR1 and CDR2: DFQATT and SNEGSKA (reference sequence). CDR3 length: 13 residues. CDR3 region: CGAADRGRSPLHF. CDR3 DNA: TGCGGTGCCGCGGACAGGGGAAGATCACCCCTCCACTTT.

This clonotype has more than one count but fewer than ten. The library was prepared for alpha chains; this beta chain is a stray read, so its frequency means little. J is TRBJ2-1 and V is TRBV6-5, with D maybe TRBD2 (6 bases). Germline CDR1 is MNHEY and CDR2 is SVGAGI. The length of the CDR3 is 15 residues. Trimming stripped 0 bases from V and 4 bases from J, with 10 bases between. CDR3 amino acids: CASSYSRDPYNEQFF. The CDR3, as DNA: TGTGCCAGCAGTTACTCGCGGGACCCGTACAATGAGCAGTTCTTC.

For this clonotype: This beta chain is an unintended read in a library built for alpha chains; its size means little. The chain employs TRBV4-1 and TRBJ1-5, with D hard to call. V dropped 0 bases and J dropped 3 bases, with 9 bases sitting between them. Germline V lookup: CDR1 MGHRA, CDR2 YSYEKL. CDR3 length: 15 amino acids. The CDR3 is CASSQEAQTNQPQHF. CDR3 DNA sequence: TGCGCCAGCAGCCAAGAGGCACAGACCAATCAGCCCCAGCATTTT.

The table lists this clonotype with many counts. This beta chain lies outside the target of a library built for alpha chains; its clone size means little. The gene calls are TRBV10-3 and TRBJ2-7; 7 bases are a match to TRBD2. CDR1 and CDR2 (germline): ENHRY, SYGVKD. This CDR3 has 16 residues. J lost 0 bases, V lost 6 bases, and 11 bases had no gene match. CDR3 nucleotide sequence: TGTGCCATCAGCCCACCCATGGCGGGAGCCTCCTACGAGCAGTACTTC. It translates to CAISPPMAGASYEQYF.

In this sample, this clonotype turned up many times. This beta chain came through as a stray read in a library set up for alpha chains, and its size says little. This CDR3 is CASSLGQGQGYTF. CDR3 DNA sequence: TGTGCCAGCAGCTTAGGGCAGGGACAGGGCTACACCTTC. This chain connects TRBV7-2 to TRBJ1-2, with 7 bases identical to TRBD1. CDR1 and CDR2 (germline): SGHTA, FQGNSA. This CDR3 has 13 residues. V lost 1 base and J lost 8; bases outside the gene matches: 4. Looking up the rest from reference TRBV7-2 and TRBJ1-2 gives the full variable domain: GAGVSQSPSNKVTEKGKDVELRCDPISGHTALYWYRQSLGQGLEFLIYFQGNSAPDKSGLPSDRFSAERTGGSVSTLTIQRTQQEDSAVYLCASSLGQGQGYTFGSGTRLTVV.

Comment on this clonotype: Found in a library prepared for alpha chains, this beta chain is an off-target read, and its abundance has little meaning. V is TRBV12-3 or TRBV12-4 and J is TRBJ2-5; D gene ambiguous. The CDR3 has 14 residues. V was cut by 6 bases and J by 4 bases, with 15 bases left in between. CDR3 DNA sequence: TGTGCCAGCAGGTTAACAGCTGGCGGAGAGACCCAGTACTTC. As protein: CASRLTAGGETQYF.

This clonotype was counted ten times or more. Since the library was made to target alpha chains, this beta chain is a stray read and its abundance is not meaningful. This sequence joins TRBV7-9 and TRBJ1-5; TRBD1 aligns across 8 bases. V lost 5 bases and J lost 5; bases outside the gene matches: 8. The germline gives CDR1 SEHNR, CDR2 FQNEAQ (reference sequence). The CDR3 totals 15 residues. CDR3 loop: CASSLTGAGDQPQHF. The DNA of the CDR3 is TGTGCCAGCAGCCTGACAGGGGCGGGAGATCAGCCCCAGCATTTT. The entire variable domain, with the rest obtained from reference TRBV7-9 and TRBJ1-5, is as follows: DTGVSQNPRHKITKRGQNVTFRCDPISEHNRLYWYRQTLGQGPEFLTYFQNEAQLEKSRLLSDRFSAERPKGSFSTLEIQRTEQGDSAMYLCASSLTGAGDQPQHFGDGTRLSIL.

This clonotype has a handful of counts. This beta chain appears as a stray read in a library generated for alpha chains; its size is not informative. V is TRBV5-8 and J is TRBJ2-7, with a possible D match to TRBD2 (6 bases). Deletions cut 1 base from V and 2 bases from J, with 10 bases between. CDR1 and CDR2 from the germline V gene are SGHTS and YDEGEE. The CDR3 is 14 amino acids. The CDR3, as DNA: TGTGCCAGCAGCTTGCGGGGGTCCACCTACGAGCAGTACTTC. Its translation: CASSLRGSTYEQYF.

This clonotype occurred many times. The size of this beta chain means little, since it is a stray read in a library made for alpha chains. V and J are TRBV29-1 and TRBJ2-1; tentatively, D is TRBD1 or TRBD2 (5 bases each). The CDR3 has 13 residues. V lost 6 bases, J lost 7 bases, and 16 bases lay in between. The V gene's germline CDR1 is SQVTM and CDR2 ANQGSEA. CDR3 loop: CSVPTEGENEQFF. The CDR3 bases are TGCAGCGTCCCCACGGAAGGGGAGAATGAGCAGTTCTTC.